The present T cell receptor (beta chain) was sequenced within a study of blood T cell repertoires in COVID-19. Across the whole study: Collection of acute and convalescent COVID-19 samples took place in the United States, Italy and Spain. Sources were T cells, B-cell-depleted T cells, or PBMCs; the material itself was cDNA or gDNA.

The CDR3 loop spans 16 amino acids. After removal of 5 bases from V and 2 bases from J, the junction contained 8 bases not matched to a gene. In germline, CDR1 is SEHNR, CDR2 FQNEAQ (reference sequence). Original processing methods: Reference gene primer amplification yielded estimated nucleated cell counts. Method: immunoSEQ multiplex PCR; TCRdb's copy keeps in-frame clones and lacks some. V, J and clone size derive from that table, while D and trimming were established from the DNA sequence. The data hold hundreds of thousands of clones, with approximately 90% observed a single time. The receptor was isolated from a woman under 30 who had recovered from COVID-19. The chain is built from TRBV7-9 and TRBJ1-2, with TRBD1 identical over 10 bases. Material for sequencing was peripheral blood. CDR3 nucleotide sequence: TGTGCCAGCAGCCAAGCCGGGACAGGGGAAAACTATGGCTACACCTTC. It is translated as CASSQAGTGENYGYTF.